This T cell receptor beta chain was documented in a study of early T cells in non-severe SARS-CoV-2 infection. General study points: Clonotype matching in VDJdb favored anti-spike CD8 responses and did not capture private and CD4 specificities.

This CDR3 is 11 amino acids long. The germline V gene has CDR1 SQVTM and CDR2 ANQGSEA. V gave up 3 bases and J gave up 5 bases, with 7 bases separating them. This clonotype came up a few times. The antigen is undetermined. Researchers tagged individual cDNA molecules with unique molecular identifiers. One entry per CDR3 protein results from TCRdb running MiXCR on the 5' RACE reads. This sample carries under 85,000 distinct CDR3 sequences, over 4% of them seen once, and the ten largest clones take under 7.5%. The receptor's source is an adult who was a healthcare worker with PCR-confirmed SARS-CoV-2 infection or an uninfected control (not recorded which). V and J are TRBV29-1 and TRBJ2-5; D unresolved. This specimen consisted of whole blood, obtained at baseline. The CDR3 sequence: CSVEAGETQYF. In nucleotides, the CDR3 is TGCAGCGTTGAGGCCGGGGAGACCCAGTACTTC. Drawing the rest from reference TRBV29-1 and TRBJ2-5, the complete variable domain is SAVISQKPSRDICQRGTSLTIQCQVDSQVTMMFWYRQQPGQSLTLIATANQGSEATYESGFVIDKFPISRPNLTFSTLTVSNMSPEDSSIYLCSVEAGETQYFGPGTRLLVL.